This passage covers 22 T cell receptor beta chains from one sample sequenced in a study of blood T cell repertoires in COVID-19. Sequencing used immunoSEQ multiplex PCR; TCRdb keeps in-frame clones, though not all of them. Of about 400,000 clones listed, about nine tenths are singletons. Sequencing used peripheral blood. The source of these receptors is a woman in her twenties or thirties with active or convalescent COVID-19.

The chain couples TRBV5-1 to TRBJ2-3, with 9 bases matching TRBD1. The CDR3 length is 14 residues. CDR1 and CDR2 from the germline V gene are SGHRS and YFSETQ. Trimming took 5 bases from V and 1 from J; bases not matched to a gene: 2. This CDR3 is CASRWTGGTDTQYF. As DNA, the CDR3 is TGCGCCAGCAGATGGACAGGGGGCACAGATACGCAGTATTTT.

Worth noting for this clone: Its ends do not fully match the called genes, so a read error is possible. The J gene is TRBJ2-1, the V gene TRBV6-1; 11 positions agree with TRBD1. This CDR3 region has 12 residues. Germline assignment: CDR1 MNHNS and CDR2 SASEGT. CDR3 loop: CASRGTGGELFF. The CDR3 bases are TGTGCCAGCAGAGGGACAGGGGGGGAGCTGTTCTTC.

As DNA, the CDR3 is TGTGCCAGCAGCCTTGGACAGGGAGGGCAGCCCCAGCATTTT. Amino acids: CASSLGQGGQPQHF. V and J are TRBV7-2 and TRBJ1-5; TRBD1 matches 8 bases. Germline-derived CDR1 and CDR2 are SGHTA and FQGNSA. The CDR3 totals 14 residues. V shed 5 bases and J 7 bases; nucleotides not matched to a gene: 7.

J is TRBJ1-1 and V is TRBV5-6; tentatively, D is TRBD1 (5 bases). This CDR3 is built from 15 residues. Trimming pared 0 bases from V and 1 base from J, leaving 10 bases between. Germline V lookup: CDR1 SGHDT, CDR2 YYEEEE. In nucleotides, the CDR3 is TGTGCCAGCAGCTTGGCTTTTGGGGCGAACACTGAAGCTTTCTTT. Translated: CASSLAFGANTEAFF.

This clone turned up a few times. The chain combines TRBV5-6 with TRBJ1-1; D uncertain. The CDR3 contains 17 residues. V lost 3 bases and J lost 3, with 21 bases in between. Germline assignment: CDR1 SGHDT and CDR2 YYEEEE. The CDR3 is CASSSRRDLHYDTEAFF. CDR3 nucleotide sequence: TGTGCCAGCAGCTCGAGGAGGGATCTCCACTACGACACTGAAGCTTTCTTT.

This chain uses TRBV27 with TRBJ1-2; TRBD1 might be the D (6 bases). In germline, CDR1 is MNHEY, CDR2 SMNVEV (reference sequence). The V end was cut by 0 bases, the J end by 4 bases, with 12 bases between. CDR3 length equals 15 residues. As DNA, the CDR3 is TGTGCCAGCAGTTTATCCGGGGGGGCGATCTATGGCTACACCTTC. This encodes CASSLSGGAIYGYTF.

This clone came up a few times. The chain couples TRBV10-1 to TRBJ1-2; TRBD1 matches at 9 bases. The germline CDR1 and CDR2 sequences are WNHNN and SYGVQD (reference sequence). V gave up 2 bases and J gave up 6 bases; unmatched junction bases: 1. The CDR3 is made up of 13 amino acids. CDR3 coding DNA: TGCGCCAGCAGTGAGAGGACAGGGGATGGCTACACCTTC. It is translated as CASSERTGDGYTF.

The V call is TRBV7-8, the J call TRBJ2-1; TRBD2 matches 11 bases. Germline V gene lookup returns CDR1 SGHVS and CDR2 FQNEAQ. The CDR3 sequence is 16 residues long. V was clipped by 3 bases and J by 5 bases; unmatched bases: 6. The CDR3 here is CASSLRLAGIDNEQFF. CDR3 DNA: TGTGCCAGCAGCTTGCGACTAGCGGGGATAGACAATGAGCAGTTCTTC.

The rearrangement links TRBV27 to TRBJ1-1; TRBD1 agrees at 7 bases. The germline gives CDR1 MNHEY, CDR2 SMNVEV (reference sequence). The CDR3 runs 14 residues. V lost 8 bases and J lost 5; bases outside the gene matches: 11. The CDR3 loop reads CASVGQPGWTEAFF. DNA for the CDR3: TGTGCCAGCGTGGGACAGCCCGGGTGGACTGAAGCTTTCTTT.

This clone was picked up a small number of times. The gene calls are TRBV3-1 (or the pseudogene TRBV3-2) and TRBJ2-7; D uncertain. Per germline, CDR1 LGHDT and CDR2 YNNKEL (reference sequence). The V end lost 4 bases, the J end lost 6 bases, and 19 bases lay between the germline ends. The CDR3 covers 15 residues. The CDR3 DNA reads as TGTGCCAGCAGCCGACTTTTCGGAGTCCCCACCGAGCAGTACTTC. Translation gives CASSRLFGVPTEQYF.

This clone was counted a single time. V gene TRBV2 combines with J gene TRBJ2-5; TRBD2 matches 10 bases. J gave up 8 bases and V 6 bases, and 6 bases lay outside the gene matches. CDR1 is SNHLY, CDR2 FYNNEI, per germline. This CDR3 has 13 residues. The CDR3 region is CASRETSGLTQYF. CDR3 in DNA: TGTGCCAGCAGGGAGACTAGCGGGCTCACCCAGTACTTC.

The gene calls are TRBV12-5 and TRBJ1-5; D is undetermined. CDR3 length equals 18 residues. The germline V gene encodes CDR1 LGHNT and CDR2 FRNRAP. Deletions cut 1 base from V and 0 bases from J, with 16 bases between. The CDR3, as DNA: TGTGCTAGTGGTTTGGGCAACAAGTCTGGCGGTAGCAATCAGCCCCAGCATTTT. This sequence encodes CASGLGNKSGGSNQPQHF.

This chain uses TRBV10-3 with TRBJ1-5; D is perhaps TRBD1 (5 bases). Per germline, CDR1 ENHRY and CDR2 SYGVKD. The CDR3 runs to 17 residues. The V gene lost 0 bases and the J gene lost 4 bases, with 16 bases spanning the gap. The CDR3 nucleotides are TGTGCCATCAGTGAGTCGACACTTAGGGGCGGAAATCAGCCCCAGCATTTT. It yields the protein CAISESTLRGGNQPQHF.

The rearrangement links TRBV5-6 to TRBJ1-5, with 8 bases that match TRBD1. The CDR3 contains 16 residues. The germline gives CDR1 SGHDT, CDR2 YYEEEE. Germline trimming cut 2 bases from V and 1 base from J; bases unmatched to any gene: 5. The CDR3 DNA reads as TGTGCCAGCAGCTTCCAGGGGGCTGCGAGCAATCAGCCCCAGCATTTT. Its protein product is CASSFQGAASNQPQHF.

The chain carries TRBV5-1 and TRBJ2-5; a possible D gene is TRBD2 (7 bases). The CDR3 has 16 residues. CDR1 and CDR2 from the germline V gene are SGHRS and YFSETQ. Trimming shortened V by 4 bases and J by 4 bases, and 20 bases separated the two germline ends. CDR3 coding DNA: TGCGCCAGCAGCGGGGGTCCGGGGGGCCCCGGAGAGACCCAGTACTTC. The encoded protein is CASSGGPGGPGETQYF.

The gene calls are TRBV18 and TRBJ1-4, with a weak D call TRBD1 (5 bases). The CDR3 covers 17 residues. Trimming took off 4 bases at V and 1 base at J, with 16 bases between the two ends. The V gene's germline CDR1 is KGHSH and CDR2 LQKENI. The CDR3 nucleotides are TGTGCCAGCTCACAAGCCAGGGTTTCGGGAACTAATGAAAAACTGTTTTTT. This encodes CASSQARVSGTNEKLFF.

This clone was detected only once. The CDR3 spells CASRDVGDNYGYTF. The CDR3 nucleotides are TGTGCCAGCCGTGATGTAGGGGATAACTATGGCTACACCTTC. V usage is TRBV7-9 and J usage is TRBJ1-2, with a tentative D call TRBD1 (5 bases). Germline assignment: CDR1 SEHNR and CDR2 FQNEAQ (reference sequence). The CDR3 spans 14 residues. V lost 8 bases, J lost 1 base, and 14 bases lay in between.

The V and J genes are TRBV29-1 and TRBJ2-1; 14 bases line up with TRBD2. CDR1 and CDR2 (germline): SQVTM, ANQGSEA. V shed 4 bases, J shed 7 bases, and the junction held 9 bases outside the gene matches. The CDR3 totals 16 residues. CDR3 coding DNA: TGCAGCGTTGGGAGACTAGCGGGGGGGCCTGGGAATGAGCAGTTCTTC. Residues: CSVGRLAGGPGNEQFF.

CDR3 sequence: CASSKDRGFPHEQYF. DNA for the CDR3: TGTGCCAGCAGCAAGGACAGGGGGTTTCCACACGAGCAGTACTTC. V usage is TRBV11-2 and J usage is TRBJ2-7; 10 bases line up with TRBD1. The V and J ends lost 5 bases and 5 bases, in that order; junction bases with no gene match: 9. Germline loops: CDR1 SGHAT, CDR2 FQNNGV. The CDR3 spans 15 residues.

This sequence joins TRBV6-5 and TRBJ2-7; 10 nucleotides agree with TRBD2. The CDR3 spans 15 residues. The germline CDR1 and CDR2 sequences are MNHEY and SVGAGI. Losses at the gene ends were 6 bases for V and 6 bases for J; bases not matched to a gene: 11. CDR3 in DNA: TGTGCCAGCAGCGCGAGCGGGGGGGCCCTTGGCGAGCAGTACTTC. Protein product: CASSASGGALGEQYF.

This clone was seen only once. The genes are TRBV6-5 and TRBJ1-1; D might be TRBD1 (5 bases). The CDR3 is made up of 13 amino acids. V lost 11 bases and J 7 bases, leaving 20 bases between the germline ends. The germline V gene encodes CDR1 MNHEY and CDR2 SVGAGI. This CDR3 is CASPMKTVFEAFF. In DNA, the CDR3 is TGTGCCTCCCCTATGAAGACAGTGTTTGAAGCTTTCTTT.

V usage is TRBV5-4 and J usage is TRBJ2-7, with 7 bases fitting TRBD2. Germline V CDR1 and CDR2: SGHNT, YYREEE (reference sequence). J lost 5 bases, V lost 0 bases, and 17 bases had no gene match. CDR3 size: 18 residues. This CDR3 is CASSLAGWAGANAHEQYF. CDR3 bases: TGTGCCAGCAGCTTGGCGGGGTGGGCGGGAGCGAACGCCCACGAGCAGTACTTC.